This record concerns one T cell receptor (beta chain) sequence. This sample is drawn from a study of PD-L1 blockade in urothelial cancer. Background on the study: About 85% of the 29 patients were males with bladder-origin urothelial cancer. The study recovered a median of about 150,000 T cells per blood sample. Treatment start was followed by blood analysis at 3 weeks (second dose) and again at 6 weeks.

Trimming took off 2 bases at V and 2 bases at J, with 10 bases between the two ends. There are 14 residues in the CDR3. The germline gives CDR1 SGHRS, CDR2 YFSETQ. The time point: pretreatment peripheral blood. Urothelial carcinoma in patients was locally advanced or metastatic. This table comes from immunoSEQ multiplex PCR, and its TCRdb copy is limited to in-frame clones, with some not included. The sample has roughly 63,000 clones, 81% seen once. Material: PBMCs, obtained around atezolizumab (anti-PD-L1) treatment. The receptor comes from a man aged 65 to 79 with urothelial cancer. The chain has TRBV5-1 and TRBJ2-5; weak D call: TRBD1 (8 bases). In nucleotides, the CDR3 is TGCGCCAGCAGCTTACAGGGGGGGCAAGAGACCCAGTACTTC. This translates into CASSLQGGQETQYF.